These T cell receptor beta chains were read from a single sample in a study of cytomegalovirus exposure and HLA in healthy donors. The table came from immunoSEQ multiplex PCR; TCRdb's copy has only in-frame clones and leaves some out. The table includes about 140,000 clones, roughly 80% detected once. Sequenced material: PBMCs. The receptors shown here come from a boy aged 2 to 10 in good health and CMV-seronegative. CDR3s include the opening cysteine and the closing phenylalanine or tryptophan. The D gene is left open where the match is weak. Some rows mark clone size as missing; the rest say once, few, many or name a class of expanded clone.

D | size | J | V | CDR3 | DNA
. | . | TRBJ2-2 | TRBV4-1 | CASSQVLGEVWTGELFF | TGCGCCAGCAGCCAAGTCCTAGGGGAGGTCTGGACCGGGGAGCTGTTTTTT
. | once | TRBJ2-7 | TRBV7-2 | CASSLAKDSYEQYF | TGTGCCAGCAGCTTAGCGAAGGACAGTTACGAGCAGTACTTC
TRBD1 | . | TRBJ2-3 | TRBV27 | CASGTPGQGGDTQYF | TGTGCCAGCGGTACCCCGGGACAGGGGGGAGATACGCAGTATTTT
. | . | TRBJ1-2 | TRBV9 | CASSVAGTSGYTF | TGTGCCAGCAGCGTAGCAGGGACAAGTGGCTACACCTTC
TRBD1 | . | TRBJ2-5 | TRBV5-6 | CASSLVSGGETQYF | TGTGCCAGCAGCTTGGTTTCAGGGGGAGAGACCCAGTACTTC
TRBD1 | . | TRBJ2-7 | TRBV6-5 | CASSGQGVLGEQYF | TGTGCCAGCTCGGGACAGGGGGTCTTGGGCGAGCAGTACTTC
. | . | TRBJ2-7 | TRBV4-1 | CASSQDLIRRGRAYEQYF | TGCGCCAGCAGCCAAGATCTTATTCGGCGGGGCCGAGCCTACGAGCAGTACTTC
TRBD1 | . | TRBJ1-2 | TRBV10-3 | CAIGKDRGSLEWGYTF | TGTGCCATCGGCAAGGACAGGGGAAGCCTTGAATGGGGCTACACCTTC
TRBD2 | . | TRBJ2-1 | TRBV7-3 | CASSGQAGGEQFF | TGTGCCAGCAGCGGTCAAGCGGGAGGTGAGCAGTTCTTC
TRBD1 | . | TRBJ2-1 | TRBV27 | CASRTVTGTGVIREQFF | TGTGCCAGCAGAACAGTGACCGGGACAGGGGTCATTCGGGAGCAGTTCTTC
. | . | TRBJ1-2 | TRBV5-1 | CASSREGEGYGYTF | TGCGCCAGCAGCCGTGAGGGCGAGGGCTATGGCTACACCTTC
. | . | TRBJ2-7 | TRBV28 | CASSFLSYEQYF | TGTGCCAGCAGTTTTCTTTCCTACGAGCAGTACTTC
TRBD2 | . | TRBJ2-7 | TRBV27 | CATLPGAGGGTEQYF | TGTGCCACCCTCCCGGGCGCGGGAGGAGGCACCGAGCAGTACTTC
. | . | TRBJ1-1 | TRBV9 | CASSVGTQFPNTEAFF | TGTGCCAGCAGCGTAGGGACACAATTCCCAAACACTGAAGCTTTCTTT
TRBD1 | once | TRBJ2-2 | TRBV5-6 | CASSYGTASDTGELFF | TGTGCCAGCAGCTACGGGACAGCGAGCGACACCGGGGAGCTGTTTTTT
TRBD2 | . | TRBJ2-1 | TRBV4-1 | CASSQGQRTSGAKSYNEQFF | TGCGCCAGCAGCCAAGGACAGAGGACTAGCGGGGCGAAATCCTACAATGAGCAGTTCTTC
TRBD1 | few | TRBJ1-1 | TRBV2 | CASRWGTGDVSTEAFF | TGTGCCAGCAGATGGGGGACAGGGGATGTCAGCACTGAAGCTTTCTTT
TRBD2 | few | TRBJ2-7 | TRBV11-2 | CASSRLAGGGNYEQYF | TGTGCCAGCAGCCGTTTAGCGGGAGGGGGGAACTACGAGCAGTACTTC
. | . | TRBJ2-5 | TRBV18 | CASSDPRLRETQYF | TGTGCCAGCTCAGATCCTAGACTCCGAGAGACCCAGTACTTC
TRBD1 | . | TRBJ2-5 | TRBV9 | CASSPRDRASQETQYF | TGTGCCAGCAGCCCAAGGGACAGGGCGTCCCAAGAGACCCAGTACTTC
TRBD1 | few | TRBJ2-6 | TRBV4-3 | CASSTGQVISGANVLTF | TGCGCCAGCAGCACGGGACAGGTAATCTCTGGGGCCAACGTCCTGACTTTC
TRBD1 | . | TRBJ1-3 | TRBV5-1 | CASSTGQRNTIYF | TGCGCCAGCAGCACGGGACAGCGAAACACCATATATTTT
. | . | TRBJ2-7 | TRBV7-9 | CASSLYHHTGYGYEQYF | TGTGCCAGCAGCTTATATCATCATACGGGGTATGGCTACGAGCAGTACTTC
. | . | TRBJ1-4 | TRBV6-1 | CASSAPRGRLFNEKLFF | TGTGCCAGCAGTGCTCCTCGGGGAAGGCTTTTTAATGAAAAACTGTTTTTT
. | . | TRBJ2-3 | TRBV28 | CASSLQLLSDTQYF | TGTGCCAGCAGTCTTCAACTCCTTTCAGATACGCAGTATTTT
. | few | TRBJ1-3 | TRBV19 | CASIRSGGNTIYF | TGTGCCAGTATCCGGTCGGGTGGAAACACCATATATTTT
. | . | TRBJ1-3 | TRBV10-3 | CAISELDTLISGNTIYF | TGTGCCATCAGTGAATTGGACACATTGATCTCGGGAAACACCATATATTTT
. | few | TRBJ1-1 | TRBV12-5 | CASGLGQGNTEAFF | TGTGCTAGTGGTTTGGGGCAGGGGAACACTGAAGCTTTCTTT
. | . | TRBJ1-3 | TRBV6-5 | CASSLASSGNTIYF | TGTGCCAGCAGTCTCGCGAGCTCTGGAAACACCATATATTTT
TRBD2 | . | TRBJ2-5 | TRBV11-3 | CASSLGGGSGETQYF | TGTGCCAGCAGCTTAGGCGGGGGGAGCGGCGAGACCCAGTACTTC
TRBD1 | once | TRBJ1-6 | TRBV19 | CASSTWDREVRNSPLHF | TGTGCCAGTAGTACTTGGGACAGGGAAGTCCGGAATTCACCCCTCCACTTT
. | . | TRBJ2-6 | TRBV11-1 | CASTSTTAGANVLTF | TGTGCCAGCACGAGCACCACGGCTGGGGCCAACGTCCTGACTTTC
. | . | TRBJ2-2 | TRBV27 | CASSLFSGTGELFF | TGTGCCAGCAGTTTATTTTCGGGGACCGGGGAGCTGTTTTTT
. | . | TRBJ1-3 | TRBV30 | CAWSVRRRFSGNTIYF | TGTGCCTGGAGTGTACGGAGGCGGTTCTCTGGAAACACCATATATTTT
. | . | TRBJ2-7 | TRBV27 | CASSATAGEQYF | TGTGCCAGCAGCGCCACCGCGGGCGAGCAGTACTTC
TRBD1 | . | TRBJ2-7 | TRBV19 | CASSTSRQGYEQYF | TGTGCCAGTAGTACCTCCCGACAGGGGTACGAGCAGTACTTC
TRBD1 | . | TRBJ2-7 | TRBV5-1 | CASSLEGALEQSF | TGCGCCAGCAGCTTGGAGGGGGCCCTCGAGCAGTCCTTC
TRBD1 | . | TRBJ1-6 | TRBV6-6 | CASSYFPGGEESPLHF | TGTGCCAGCAGTTACTTCCCAGGGGGAGAGGAATCACCCCTCCACTTT
. | . | TRBJ1-1 | TRBV2 | CASRNRGSGYPEAFF | TGTGCCAGCAGGAACCGGGGATCCGGTTATCCTGAAGCTTTCTTT
. | . | TRBJ2-1 | TRBV4-1 | CASSQGSRARALDEQFF | TGCGCCAGCAGCCAAGGAAGTAGGGCCAGGGCCTTAGATGAGCAGTTCTTC
TRBD1 | . | TRBJ2-2 | TRBV6-6 | CASSTTGGSSTGELFF | TGTGCCAGCAGTACCACAGGGGGCTCGAGCACCGGGGAGCTGTTTTTT
TRBD2 | . | TRBJ2-3 | TRBV28 | CASSWVGRAPDTQYF | TGTGCCAGCAGTTGGGTCGGGAGGGCGCCAGATACGCAGTATTTT
. | . | TRBJ1-6 | TRBV27 | CASSLGAVSSPLHF | TGTGCCAGCAGTTTAGGAGCGGTATCGTCACCCCTCCACTTT